Listed below are T cell receptor beta chains from one sample, sequenced in a study of cytomegalovirus exposure and HLA in healthy donors. Some clones are missing from TCRdb's copy, which holds only in-frame ones; the method was immunoSEQ multiplex PCR. In total, the table holds about 41,000 clones. The specimen sequenced was PBMCs. Every receptor here comes from a man aged 25-45 years in good health and CMV-seronegative. CDR3s include the opening cysteine and the closing phenylalanine or tryptophan. The order of the fields is CDR3 protein, CDR3 DNA, J gene, V gene, D gene. The D gene is left open where the match is weak.

CDR3aa: CASRPSGVNEQFF
CDR3nt: TGTGCCAGCAGACCAAGCGGGGTCAATGAGCAGTTCTTC
j_gene: TRBJ2-1
v_gene: TRBV7-8
d_gene: TRBD2

CDR3aa: CASSQDPGITYNEQFF
CDR3nt: TGCGCCAGCAGCCAAGATCCAGGGATAACCTACAATGAGCAGTTCTTC
j_gene: TRBJ2-1
v_gene: TRBV4-1
d_gene: .

CDR3aa: CASGPGQGSTGELFF
CDR3nt: TGTGCTAGTGGACCGGGACAGGGAAGCACCGGGGAGCTGTTTTTT
j_gene: TRBJ2-2
v_gene: TRBV12-5
d_gene: TRBD1

CDR3aa: CASSFDGGLGTEAFF
CDR3nt: TGTGCCAGCAGTTTCGACGGGGGATTAGGAACTGAAGCTTTCTTT
j_gene: TRBJ1-1
v_gene: TRBV27
d_gene: .

CDR3aa: CATSIQSALRTSGSGSRDTDTQYF
CDR3nt: TGTGCCACCAGCATCCAATCGGCCCTACGGACTAGCGGGAGCGGATCCCGAGACACAGATACGCAGTATTTT
j_gene: TRBJ2-3
v_gene: TRBV15
d_gene: TRBD2

CDR3aa: CASSYQVSFPYGYTF
CDR3nt: TGTGCCAGCAGTTACCAGGTTTCTTTCCCCTATGGCTACACCTTC
j_gene: TRBJ1-2
v_gene: TRBV6-5
d_gene: .

CDR3aa: CASSQASGLAQETQYF
CDR3nt: TGTGCCAGCAGCCAAGCCTCCGGGCTAGCCCAAGAGACCCAGTACTTC
j_gene: TRBJ2-5
v_gene: TRBV7-9
d_gene: .

CDR3aa: CSVEEGAGADKQYF
CDR3nt: TGCAGCGTTGAAGAAGGGGCGGGAGCAGATAAGCAGTATTTT
j_gene: TRBJ2-3
v_gene: TRBV29-1
d_gene: TRBD2

CDR3aa: CASSLNLGTGNNEQFF
CDR3nt: TGTGCCAGCAGCTTAAACCTGGGGACAGGGAACAATGAGCAGTTCTTC
j_gene: TRBJ2-1
v_gene: TRBV7-9
d_gene: TRBD1

CDR3aa: CASRPQGDEKLFF
CDR3nt: TGCGCCAGCAGGCCTCAGGGTGATGAAAAACTGTTTTTT
j_gene: TRBJ1-4
v_gene: TRBV5-1
d_gene: .

CDR3aa: CASSPSRHTF
CDR3nt: TGTGCCAGCAGCCCTAGCCGACACACCTTC
j_gene: TRBJ1-2
v_gene: TRBV9
d_gene: .

CDR3aa: CASSLRTGGDSNQPQHF
CDR3nt: TGTGCCAGCAGCTTGCGGACAGGGGGCGATAGCAATCAGCCCCAGCATTTT
j_gene: TRBJ1-5
v_gene: TRBV5-6
d_gene: TRBD1

CDR3aa: CASSWTGSSSYEQYF
CDR3nt: TGCGCCAGCAGCTGGACAGGTTCTAGCTCCTACGAGCAGTACTTC
j_gene: TRBJ2-7
v_gene: TRBV5-1
d_gene: TRBD1

CDR3aa: CASSDSLAAYNEQFF
CDR3nt: TGTGCCAGCAGTGATAGCCTAGCGGCCTACAATGAGCAGTTCTTC
j_gene: TRBJ2-1
v_gene: TRBV2
d_gene: TRBD2